This passage covers 9 T cell receptor beta chains from one sample sequenced in a study of cytomegalovirus exposure and HLA in healthy donors. The assay was immunoSEQ multiplex PCR, and TCRdb's table has in-frame clones only and misses some. The repertoire holds 200,000 to 300,000 clones, with less than 95% as singletons. The sample comprised PBMCs. These receptor sequences come from a woman aged 30 to 39 in good health and CMV-seronegative.

The chain employs TRBV25-1 and TRBJ2-5, with 11 bases matching TRBD2. CDR3 size: 17 residues. Germline V CDR1 and CDR2: MGHDK, SYGVNS. The ends lost 3 bases at V and 4 bases at J; junction bases unmatched: 10. CDR3 nucleotide sequence: TGTGCCAGCAGTGAGCCTGGGACTAGCGGTAAGGGAGAGACCCAGTACTTC. It is translated as CASSEPGTSGKGETQYF. The whole variable domain, remainder taken from reference TRBV25-1 and TRBJ2-5, is EADIYQTPRYLVIGTGKKITLECSQTMGHDKMYWYQQDPGMELHLIHYSYGVNSTEKGDLSSESTVSRIRTEHFPLTLESARPSHTSQYLCASSEPGTSGKGETQYFGPGTRLLVL.

The chain employs TRBV4-1 and TRBJ1-5, with D unresolved. CDR1 and CDR2 (germline): MGHRA, YSYEKL. Trimming pared 2 bases from V and 2 bases from J, leaving 10 bases between. CDR3 length: 15 amino acids. In DNA form, the CDR3 reads TGCGCCAGCAGCCAAAAGGATCTGGGCAATCAGCCCCAGCATTTT. Translation gives CASSQKDLGNQPQHF.

This chain joins TRBV7-9 and TRBJ2-7; D is possibly TRBD1 (6 bases). V was pared by 5 bases and J by 7 bases, with 24 bases between. CDR1 and CDR2 (germline): SEHNR, FQNEAQ (reference sequence). The CDR3 loop spans 16 amino acids. This CDR3 is CASSGLVGQNSGEQYF. DNA for the CDR3: TGTGCCAGCAGCGGCCTCGTAGGACAGAACTCTGGTGAGCAGTACTTC.

The chain uses TRBV7-3 and TRBJ2-2, with 10 nucleotides matching TRBD1. Germline V gene data show CDR1 as SGHTA and CDR2 as FQGTGA. This CDR3 has 15 amino acids. With 4 bases clipped from V and 4 bases from J, the junction kept 3 bases outside the gene matches. As DNA, the CDR3 is TGTGCCAGCAGCTGGACAGGGGGTACCACCGGGGAGCTGTTTTTT. The encoded protein is CASSWTGGTTGELFF.

In this sample, this clone turned up once. V usage is TRBV6-1 and J usage is TRBJ1-2, with D possibly being TRBD1 (5 bases). CDR3 length: 15 amino acids. Germline V gives CDR1 MNHNS, CDR2 SASEGT. Trimming removed 0 bases at V and 4 bases at J, with 12 bases between. The chain's CDR3 is CASSEAGRATYGYTF. The DNA for the CDR3 is TGTGCCAGCAGTGAAGCGGGCAGGGCGACCTATGGCTACACCTTC.

V is TRBV15 and J is TRBJ1-1, with a tentative D call TRBD1 (5 bases). The CDR3 totals 13 residues. The germline V and J ends were trimmed by 8 bases and 0 bases, with 10 bases remaining between them. Germline assignment: CDR1 LNHNV and CDR2 YYDKDF (reference sequence). The CDR3: CATRGRLNTEAFF. CDR3 coding DNA: TGTGCCACCCGGGGCAGGTTGAACACTGAAGCTTTCTTT.

This chain uses TRBV10-3 with TRBJ2-4; D not resolved. V was trimmed by 0 bases and J by 11 bases, leaving 11 bases between them. The CDR3 is 13 amino acids. Germline V gene data show CDR1 as ENHRY and CDR2 as SYGVKD. CDR3 DNA: TGTGCCATCAGTGAGTCGAAGGGAAGGCTTCAGTACTTC. Amino acid sequence: CAISESKGRLQYF.

In the case of this clone: A much larger clone sits a single nucleotide away, making a read error possible. This rearrangement joins TRBV7-3 to TRBJ2-2; no definite D call. V was clipped by 2 bases and J by 3 bases, with 1 base between them. Germline V gene sequence: CDR1 SGHTA, CDR2 FQGTGA. The CDR3 sequence is 12 residues long. CDR3 DNA: TGTGCCAGCAGCTTAGACACCGGGGAGCTGTTTTTT. Amino acids: CASSLDTGELFF.

This clone was found once. This rearrangement joins TRBV7-8 to TRBJ2-7; 11 bases are shared with TRBD2. Germline CDR1 reads SGHVS; CDR2 reads FQNEAQ. The length of the CDR3 is 18 residues. Germline trimming cut 7 bases from V and 7 bases from J; bases unmatched to any gene: 21. The CDR3 sequence: CASTVPNPKLAGGREQYF. In nucleotides, the CDR3 is TGTGCCAGCACCGTACCCAACCCTAAGCTAGCGGGAGGCCGGGAGCAGTACTTC.